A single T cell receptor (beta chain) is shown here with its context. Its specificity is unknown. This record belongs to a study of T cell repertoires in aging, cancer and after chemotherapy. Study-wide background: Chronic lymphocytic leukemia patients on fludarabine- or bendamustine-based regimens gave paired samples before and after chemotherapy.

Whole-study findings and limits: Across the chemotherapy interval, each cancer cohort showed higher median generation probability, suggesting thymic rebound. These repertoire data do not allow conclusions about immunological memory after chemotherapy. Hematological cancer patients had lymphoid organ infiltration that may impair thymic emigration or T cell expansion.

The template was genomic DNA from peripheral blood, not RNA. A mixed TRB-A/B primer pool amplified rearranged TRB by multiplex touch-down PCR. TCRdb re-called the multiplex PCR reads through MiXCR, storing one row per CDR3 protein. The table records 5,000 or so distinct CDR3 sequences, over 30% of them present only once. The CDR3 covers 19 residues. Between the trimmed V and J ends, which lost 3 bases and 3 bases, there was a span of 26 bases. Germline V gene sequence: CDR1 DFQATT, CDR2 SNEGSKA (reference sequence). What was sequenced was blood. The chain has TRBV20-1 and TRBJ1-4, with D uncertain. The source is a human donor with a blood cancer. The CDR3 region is CSASINPTSMESPNEKLFF. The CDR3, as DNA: TGCAGTGCTAGTATAAATCCGACATCGATGGAGTCCCCTAATGAAAAACTGTTTTTT.